This T cell receptor beta chain is from a study of glioma-infiltrating T cells after dendritic cell vaccination. The sample's time point: after dendritic cell vaccination, including at tumor progression/relapse. Selection required adequate fresh-frozen tumor tissue plus more than two years' survival data. Amplification used 60 V beta primers and 13 J beta primers. The data were produced by immunoSEQ multiplex PCR, yet TCRdb's version contains in-frame clones alone and is incomplete. This sample carries about 50,000 clones, approximately 81% of them seen once, and the ten largest clones take about 8.3%. V gave up 0 bases and J gave up 2 bases, with 10 bases separating them. This CDR3 spans 15 amino acids. The germline V gene encodes CDR1 MGHRA and CDR2 YSYEKL.

This rearrangement joins TRBV4-1 to TRBJ1-2; D may be TRBD1 (5 bases). This clonotype was obtained from a human donor with glioblastoma. The specimen was blood, collected after dendritic cell vaccination. The CDR3 nucleotides read TGCGCCAGCAGCCAAGAACCAGGGCCGAACTATGGCTACACCTTC. It is translated as CASSQEPGPNYGYTF.